This TCR beta chain was recorded in a study of cytomegalovirus exposure and HLA in healthy donors. Clones were read by immunoSEQ multiplex PCR, and TCRdb kept only the in-frame ones, dropping some. Among 200,000 to 300,000 clones listed, approximately 83% were seen once. V was trimmed by 3 bases and J by 5 bases, leaving 19 bases between them. The CDR3 is 16 amino acids. Germline CDR1 is SGHVS and CDR2 is FQNEAQ. This TCR derives from a woman in her thirties in good health and CMV-seropositive. The material sequenced was PBMCs. This chain links TRBV7-8 with TRBJ2-5; weak D call: TRBD2 (5 bases). The CDR3 protein is CASSFNLASLQETQYF. The DNA for the CDR3 is TGTGCCAGCAGCTTTAATCTGGCTAGCTTACAGGAGACCCAGTACTTC.